Shown below are 28 T cell receptor beta chains from a single sample sequenced in a study of T-cell memory formation after mild COVID-19 (TCRdb year 2021). The library was obtained by 5' RACE. Reads for this sample came from an Illumina NovaSeq 6000. TCRdb applied fastp at Q25 and MiXCR to the public reads, then kept only in-frame beta chains. Each CDR3 protein gets just one entry, which takes the most common genes and DNA from the rows behind it. This sample is represented by around 300,000 distinct CDR3 sequences; 10% to 15% of them were singletons. About a fifth of the sample is held by the ten biggest clonotypes. Sample: PBMCs or a T cell subset sorted from them (not recorded which). These TCRs come from a man aged 18 to 29 who had mild COVID-19 (a few samples of this study predate the infection). The sample titles of this study are shuffled in the database, so cell type and time point are left out; the donor was told from shared clones.

This clonotype was counted between two and nine times. The V gene is TRBV28, the J gene TRBJ2-3, with D possibly being TRBD2 (7 bases). V lost 2 bases to trimming and J lost 10 bases, with 10 bases between them. Germline V lookup: CDR1 MDHEN, CDR2 SYDVKM. This CDR3 is 12 amino acids long. The CDR3 sequence: CASSLAGAPQYF. In DNA form, the CDR3 reads TGTGCCAGCAGTTTAGCGGGGGCTCCGCAGTATTTT. Based on the CDR3 plus reference TRBV28 and TRBJ2-3, the full variable domain is DVKVTQSSRYLVKRTGEKVFLECVQDMDHENMFWYRQDPGLGLRLIYFSYDVKMKEKGDIPEGYSVSREKKERFSLILESASTNQTSMYLCASSLAGAPQYFGPGTRLTVL.

This clonotype was detected a few times. The gene calls are TRBV6-5 and TRBJ1-5; perhaps TRBD1 as D (5 bases). Germline V gives CDR1 MNHEY, CDR2 SVGAGI. V was shortened by 7 bases and J by 7 bases, with 17 bases between the two germline ends. CDR3 size: 14 residues. CDR3 protein: CASTLTRAGQPQHF. CDR3 sequence (DNA): TGTGCCAGCACACTGACCAGGGCAGGGCAGCCCCAGCATTTT.

The chain couples TRBV27 to TRBJ2-7; perhaps TRBD2 as D (5 bases). Trimming removed 0 bases from V and 3 bases from J, with 12 bases in between. This CDR3 has 15 amino acids. CDR1 MNHEY and CDR2 SMNVEV come from the germline V gene (reference sequence). The CDR3, as DNA: TGTGCCAGCAGTTTATCGTCCAGGAGGTACTACGAGCAGTACTTC. Translating gives CASSLSSRRYYEQYF.

This clonotype was seen more than once but under ten times. V usage is TRBV7-2 and J usage is TRBJ1-1; tentatively, D is TRBD1 (5 bases). Germline values: CDR1 SGHTA, CDR2 FQGNSA. Trimming removed 5 bases at V and 0 bases at J, with 10 bases between. The CDR3 totals 14 residues. As DNA, the CDR3 is TGTGCCAGCAGCCCGGGACGGCTGAACACTGAAGCTTTCTTT. This encodes CASSPGRLNTEAFF.

The J gene is TRBJ2-3, the V gene TRBV30, with D unresolved. CDR3 length: 15 amino acids. Germline loops: CDR1 GTSNPN, CDR2 SVGIG (reference sequence). The germline V and J ends were trimmed by 1 base and 4 bases, with 15 bases remaining between them. CDR3 protein: CAWSAHSVVPDTQYF. CDR3 nucleotides: TGTGCCTGGAGTGCTCACAGTGTAGTCCCAGATACGCAGTATTTT. Full variable domain (outside the CDR3, taken from reference TRBV30 and TRBJ2-3): SQTIHQWPATLVQPVGSPLSLECTVEGTSNPNLYWYRQAAGRGLQLLFYSVGIGQISSEVPQNLSASRPQDRQFILSSKKLLLSDSGFYLCAWSAHSVVPDTQYFGPGTRLTVL.

This clonotype was seen a handful of times. V and J are TRBV6-5 and TRBJ1-1; 7 bases agree with TRBD1. The CDR3 loop spans 10 amino acids. Germline loops: CDR1 MNHEY, CDR2 SVGAGI. The V segment lost 8 bases and the J segment 10 bases; nucleotides outside the gene matches: 4. CDR3 bases: TGTGCCAGCGGTTCAGGGGGAGCTTTCTTT. Amino acid sequence: CASGSGGAFF.

The J gene is TRBJ2-3, the V gene TRBV5-1, with TRBD2 as a possible D gene (5 bases). CDR1 is SGHRS, CDR2 YFSETQ, per germline. V lost 1 base and J 6 bases, leaving 12 bases between the germline ends. The CDR3 contains 14 residues. CDR3 sequence (DNA): TGCGCCAGCAGCTTGAATCCGGGGTCTGATACGCAGTATTTT. It translates to CASSLNPGSDTQYF.

The chain links TRBV3-1 to TRBJ2-7; a possible D gene is TRBD1 (6 bases). V lost 2 bases and J lost 12, with 14 bases in between. Per germline, CDR1 LGHDT and CDR2 YNNKEL (reference sequence). The length of the CDR3 is 12 residues. In DNA, the CDR3 is TGTGCCAGCAGCCAAACTGGACAGAAGATGTACGTC. Residues: CASSQTGQKMYV.

This chain links TRBV7-6 with TRBJ2-1, with D uncertain. Trimming pared 3 bases from V and 9 bases from J, leaving 12 bases between. The CDR3 loop spans 13 amino acids. Germline CDR1 and CDR2: SGHVS and FNYEAQ. CDR3 protein: CASSFAGHTEQFF. The DNA of the CDR3 is TGTGCCAGCAGCTTTGCAGGTCACACTGAGCAGTTCTTC. The full variable domain, its missing parts supplied by reference TRBV7-6 and TRBJ2-1, is GAGVSQSPRYKVTKRGQDVALRCDPISGHVSLYWYRQALGQGPEFLTYFNYEAQQDKSGLPNDRFSAERPEGSISTLTIQRTEQRDSAMYRCASSFAGHTEQFFGPGTRLTVL.

The chain links TRBV5-8 to TRBJ2-7; TRBD1 or TRBD2 may be the D gene (6 bases each). The CDR3 contains 14 residues. V was clipped by 7 bases and J by 3 bases, with 17 bases between them. Germline CDR1 reads SGHTS; CDR2 reads YDEGEE. The CDR3 loop reads CASEPVGGSYEQYF. DNA for the CDR3: TGTGCCAGCGAACCCGTGGGGGGCAGCTACGAGCAGTACTTC.

The chain has TRBV9 and TRBJ1-1; D remains ambiguous. The CDR3 is made up of 13 amino acids. Germline V gene sequence: CDR1 SGDLS, CDR2 YYNGEE. V was pared by 0 bases and J by 11 bases, with 14 bases between. CDR3 coding DNA: TGTGCCAGCAGCGTAGCGGCCTCAGAGGGCGCTTTCTTT. This sequence encodes CASSVAASEGAFF.

This clonotype was detected many times. The chain joins TRBV7-8 to TRBJ2-6; 9 nucleotides align to TRBD2. Germline V gives CDR1 SGHVS, CDR2 FQNEAQ. The CDR3 consists of 17 residues. Trimming took 7 bases from V and 0 from J; bases not matched to a gene: 7. CDR3: CASNRLAANSGANVLTF. CDR3 DNA sequence: TGTGCCAGCAATAGACTAGCGGCTAACTCTGGGGCCAACGTCCTGACTTTC. The complete variable domain, with remaining parts taken from reference TRBV7-8 and TRBJ2-6, reads GAGVSQSPRYKVAKRGQDVALRCDPISGHVSLFWYQQALGQGPEFLTYFQNEAQLDKSGLPSDRFFAERPEGSVSTLKIQRTQQEDSAVYLCASNRLAANSGANVLTFGAGSRLTVL.

The V gene is TRBV7-2, the J gene TRBJ2-5, with D possibly TRBD2 on 5 matching bases. The CDR3 consists of 11 residues. V was clipped by 4 bases and J by 9 bases, with 9 bases between them. Germline assignment: CDR1 SGHTA and CDR2 FQGNSA. The CDR3 sequence: CASSSGVAQYF. CDR3 sequence (DNA): TGTGCCAGCAGCTCCGGGGTAGCCCAGTACTTC.

This chain uses TRBV12-5 with TRBJ1-1, with D tentatively TRBD1 (5 bases). The CDR3 spans 15 residues. V shed 1 base and J shed 3 bases, with 12 bases lying between them. Per germline, CDR1 LGHNT and CDR2 FRNRAP. CDR3 in DNA: TGTGCTAGTGGTTTGGCCAGGGTAGCGGACACTGAAGCTTTCTTT. Amino acid sequence: CASGLARVADTEAFF.

The V gene is TRBV28, the J gene TRBJ2-3; perhaps TRBD2 as D (5 bases). This CDR3 is built from 14 residues. Trimming cost V 2 bases and J 6 bases, with 12 bases left between them. Germline assignment: CDR1 MDHEN and CDR2 SYDVKM. The DNA for the CDR3 is TGTGCCAGCAGTTTAATGAGTGGCGGGGATACGCAGTATTTT. Translating it yields CASSLMSGGDTQYF.

The sample holds a few counts of this clonotype. The genes are TRBV6-2 or TRBV6-3 and TRBJ1-1; D uncertain. With 2 bases removed from V and 8 bases from J, the gap between germline ends came to 9 bases. The CDR3 totals 12 residues. In germline, CDR1 is MNHEY, CDR2 SVGEGT. CDR3 loop: CASSYHSGEAFF. The CDR3 DNA follows: TGTGCCAGCAGTTACCACTCAGGCGAAGCTTTCTTT.

The chain joins TRBV3-1 to TRBJ2-7; tentatively, D is TRBD2 (5 bases). The germline V and J ends were trimmed by 4 bases and 7 bases, with 23 bases remaining between them. Germline V gene lookup returns CDR1 LGHDT and CDR2 YNNKEL (reference sequence). The CDR3 extends over 16 amino acids. CDR3 nucleotides: TGTGCCAGCAGCCCCGTGAACTACTGGACCGGGGTAGAGCAGTACTTC. Translation: CASSPVNYWTGVEQYF.

This clonotype was observed at least ten times. The chain is built from TRBV12-3 or TRBV12-4 and TRBJ2-1; the D gene is possibly TRBD1 (6 bases). The CDR3 covers 12 residues. V gave up 5 bases and J gave up 7 bases, with 9 bases separating them. CDR3 amino acids: CASSPQGNEQFF. CDR3 nucleotide sequence: TGTGCCAGCAGTCCCCAGGGGAATGAGCAGTTCTTC.

The chain employs TRBV5-1 and TRBJ1-1; the D gene is possibly TRBD1 (5 bases). This CDR3 is built from 15 residues. V lost 4 bases and J 6 bases, leaving 19 bases between the germline ends. The germline V gene encodes CDR1 SGHRS and CDR2 YFSETQ. The CDR3 sequence is CASSRLDQGISEAFF. Written as DNA, the CDR3 is TGCGCCAGCAGCCGCCTGGACCAGGGTATCTCTGAAGCTTTCTTT.

The chain has TRBV5-1 and TRBJ2-5; 7 bases agree with TRBD2. Trimming removed 4 bases from V and 5 bases from J; junction bases left unmatched: 11. This CDR3 comprises 15 residues. The germline V gene has CDR1 SGHRS and CDR2 YFSETQ. CDR3 loop: CASSGRDIGGETQYF. CDR3 nucleotide sequence: TGCGCCAGCAGCGGAAGAGACATCGGGGGGGAGACCCAGTACTTC. The complete variable domain, with remaining parts taken from reference TRBV5-1 and TRBJ2-5, reads KAGVTQTPRYLIKTRGQQVTLSCSPISGHRSVSWYQQTPGQGLQFLFEYFSETQRNKGNFPGRFSGRQFSNSRSEMNVSTLELGDSALYLCASSGRDIGGETQYFGPGTRLLVL.

Written as DNA, the CDR3 is TGTGCCATCAAACAGGGTTTCCTTGGGAACACTGAAGCTTTCTTT. Residues: CAIKQGFLGNTEAFF. The chain has TRBV10-3 and TRBJ1-1; TRBD1 might be the D (6 bases). Trimming took 7 bases from V and 1 from J, leaving 16 bases between them. The CDR3 runs 15 residues. CDR1 and CDR2 (germline): ENHRY, SYGVKD.

This clonotype was observed a few times. The chain joins TRBV20-1 to TRBJ1-5, with D possibly being TRBD1 (5 bases). The CDR3 contains 14 residues. The germline V gene has CDR1 DFQATT and CDR2 SNEGSKA (reference sequence). The V and J ends lost 6 bases and 4 bases respectively, with 16 bases between them. The CDR3 sequence is CSARRGEGNQPQHF. For the CDR3, the DNA is TGCAGTGCCAGGCGAGGGGAAGGGAATCAGCCCCAGCATTTT.

The chain links TRBV15 to TRBJ1-4; D is uncertain. Germline V gene sequence: CDR1 LNHNV, CDR2 YYDKDF (reference sequence). The CDR3 has 16 amino acids. Trimming removed 0 bases at V and 8 bases at J, with 16 bases between. The CDR3 loop is CATSRDGSAGREKLFF. CDR3 nucleotides: TGTGCCACCAGCAGAGATGGGAGCGCGGGTAGAGAAAAACTGTTTTTT.

The chain carries TRBV11-2 and TRBJ1-2; the match to TRBD1 covers 7 bases. V shed 2 bases and J 4 bases; nucleotides not matched to a gene: 7. In germline, CDR1 is SGHAT, CDR2 FQNNGV. This CDR3 is built from 15 residues. CDR3 in amino acids: CASSLIPGGSYGYTF. As DNA, the CDR3 is TGTGCCAGCAGCTTAATTCCAGGGGGGAGCTATGGCTACACCTTC.

This CDR3 reads CASSQRAGAAFGEQYF. The CDR3 region has the DNA TGTGCCAGCAGCCAGCGGGCGGGGGCAGCTTTTGGCGAGCAGTACTTC. The chain joins TRBV3-1 to TRBJ2-7; TRBD2 might be the D (7 bases). CDR3 length equals 16 residues. Germline V CDR1 and CDR2: LGHDT, YNNKEL (reference sequence). Trimming left V 3 bases short and J 6 bases short, with 21 bases between.

This clonotype has just a few counts. The rearrangement joins TRBV20-1 to TRBJ2-3; D is possibly TRBD1 (6 bases). In germline, CDR1 is DFQATT, CDR2 SNEGSKA (reference sequence). Between the trimmed V and J ends, which lost 3 bases and 7 bases, there was a span of 17 bases. There are 14 residues in the CDR3. The CDR3 bases are TGCAGTGCTAGCACGTACTCTCAGGGGAATACGCAGTATTTT. This codes for CSASTYSQGNTQYF.

The V gene is TRBV11-2, the J gene TRBJ2-2; D is possibly TRBD1 (5 bases). Trimming pared 1 base from V and 0 bases from J, leaving 9 bases between. The CDR3 extends over 16 amino acids. The germline V gene encodes CDR1 SGHAT and CDR2 FQNNGV. DNA of the CDR3: TGTGCCAGCAGCTTAGTGCAGGGCCCGAACACCGGGGAGCTGTTTTTT. Residues: CASSLVQGPNTGELFF.

This clonotype was observed a few times. DNA of the CDR3: TGCGCCAGCAGCCAAGCACCGGGACAGGGGGTTTTGTACGGCACCGGGGAGCTGTTTTTT. The encoded protein is CASSQAPGQGVLYGTGELFF. The V and J genes are TRBV4-3 and TRBJ2-2, with 11 bases lining up with TRBD1. J lost 4 bases, V lost 1 base, and 14 bases had no gene match. Germline CDR1 reads LGHNA; CDR2 reads YSLEER. The CDR3 extends over 20 amino acids.